This T cell receptor beta chain was recorded in a study of Ad26.COV2.S vaccination and SARS-CoV-2 variants (dated by TCRdb to the early 2020s). Study-wide context: Vaccine-arm donors were drawn from COV1001, a multicentre, randomized, double-blind, placebo-controlled phase I-IIa trial of Ad26.COV2.S in healthy adults. The TCR-sequenced set comprised about 32 samples: roughly 19 Ad26.COV2.S vaccine recipients, 5 placebo recipients and 8 SARS-CoV-2 convalescent individuals. Ad26.COV2.S was given intramuscularly at 5x10^10 or 1x10^11 viral particles, as a single shot or as two shots 56 days apart. Trial participants were randomized into five groups of five, in which low-dose or high-dose Ad26.COV2.S was given once or twice, or placebo was given on both occasions. Blinding of investigators to trial group allocation was maintained during experiments and outcome assessment. The specificity and breadth of SARS-CoV-2-reactive T cell receptors after Ad26.COV2.S vaccination were assessed by TCRbeta repertoire sequencing. Points the paper makes about the study in general: Higher spike-specific TCR breadth was observed in Ad26.COV2.S recipients than in placebo recipients (P = 0.0014). Comparing responses between vaccine doses or regimens was not something the study was powered to do. Vaccine and placebo recipients had similar non-spike TCR breadth, a finding consistent with the vaccine containing only spike. According to the authors, total T cell responses may have been underestimated by the TCR breadth and depth analyses. After vaccination, substantial breadth of spike-specific CD8+ and CD4+ T cell responses was reported.

The intended sense of this specimen's treatment or condition label: 19 received Ad26.COV2.S at low or high dose, single or two shots; 5 received placebo; per-sample allocation not given. For vaccine and placebo recipients, repertoires were sequenced using samples collected on day 63 after the first injection. Cohort 1b enrolled 20 to 30 adults aged 18-55 years at a single site in Boston, USA, between 29 July and 7 August 2020. Ad26.COV2.S consisted of a replication-incompetent adenovirus type 26 vector by which a prefusion-stabilized SARS-CoV-2 spike protein from the original Wuhan strain was expressed. The immunoSEQ Assay was used to sequence TCRbeta CDR3 regions. After extraction, genomic DNA underwent amplification by bias-controlled multiplex PCR, followed by high-throughput sequencing. The source study handled its data this way. To quantify the absolute abundance of every unique TCRbeta CDR3 region, sequences were collapsed and filtered. T cell fraction was estimated by normalizing TCRbeta template counts to usable DNA, with usable DNA measured through amplification of reference genes found in all nucleated cells. Repertoire TCRs were annotated as SARS-CoV-2-specific when V gene, CDR3 amino acid sequence and J gene were exactly matched to a known reactive TCR set. The reference SARS-CoV-2 TCR set was obtained from MIRA and was filtered for enrichment in COVID-19-positive ImmuneCODE repertoires, whereby public or cross-reactive TCRs were removed. Based on the MIRA antigens, annotated TCRs were further analysed at the level of specific ORF or position within ORF. Breadth was defined as annotated unique rearrangements over total unique productive rearrangements; depth was the summed frequency of those rearrangements. Two-sided Wilcoxon rank-sum tests were used to compare TCR breadth between groups. The clones in this table, taken by TCRdb from immuneACCESS, are in-frame only. Not every clone is retained; where verified, under half of the shortfall comes from an unresolved V gene, and the cause of the rest is unknown. D and trimming were read from the DNA, whereas the V and J calls and clone size are those reported in that table. For this sample the table gives 350,000 to 500,000 clones, of which 90% were detected only once. Jointly, the top ten make up around 4.5% of the sample.

Regarding this clone: Its cognate antigen has yet to be identified. Base quality data are lacking; no much larger clone is found one base away.

The germline V gene provides CDR1 SQVTM and CDR2 ANQGSEA. Unmatched junction bases come to 13, with V trimmed by 4 bases and J by 3 bases. From cysteine to phenylalanine, the CDR3 is 18 amino acids long. The CDR3 DNA has 54 bases and is translated from base 1. Recombination connected TRBV29-1 to TRBJ2-6, and 9 bases in between align with TRBD1. The sequences come from peripheral blood, collected in a trial of Ad26.COV2.S vaccine versus placebo. The TCR comes from a person between 18 and 60 years old who received the Ad26.COV2.S COVID-19 vaccine or a placebo. The CDR3 region has the sequence CSVASRDRERNGANVLTF. DNA sequence: TGCAGCGTTGCCAGCCGGGACAGGGAGAGAAATGGGGCCAACGTCCTGACTTTC.